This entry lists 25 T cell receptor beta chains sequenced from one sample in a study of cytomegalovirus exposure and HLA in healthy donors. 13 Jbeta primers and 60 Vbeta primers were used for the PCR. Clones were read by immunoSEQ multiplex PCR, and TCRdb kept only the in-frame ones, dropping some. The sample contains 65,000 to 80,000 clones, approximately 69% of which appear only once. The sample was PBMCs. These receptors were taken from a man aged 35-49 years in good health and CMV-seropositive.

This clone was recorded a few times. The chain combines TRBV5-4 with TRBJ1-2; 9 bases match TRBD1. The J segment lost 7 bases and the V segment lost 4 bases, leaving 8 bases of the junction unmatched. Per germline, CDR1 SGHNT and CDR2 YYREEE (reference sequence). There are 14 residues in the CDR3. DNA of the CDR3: TGTGCCAGCAGCCCCCAACAGGGGGCTAGTGGCTACACCTTC. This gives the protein CASSPQQGASGYTF.

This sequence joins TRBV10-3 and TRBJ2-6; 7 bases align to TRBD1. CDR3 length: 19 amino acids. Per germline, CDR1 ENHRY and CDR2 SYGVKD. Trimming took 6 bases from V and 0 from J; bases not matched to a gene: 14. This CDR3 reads CAISSSLGTVPSGANVLTF. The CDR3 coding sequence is TGTGCCATCAGCAGCTCCCTCGGGACAGTTCCCTCTGGGGCCAACGTCCTGACTTTC.

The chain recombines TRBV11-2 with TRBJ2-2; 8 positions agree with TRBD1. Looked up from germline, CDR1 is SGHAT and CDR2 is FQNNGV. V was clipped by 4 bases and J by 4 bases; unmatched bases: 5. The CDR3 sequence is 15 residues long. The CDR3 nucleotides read TGTGCCAGCAGCTATGACAGGGGAAGCACCGGGGAGCTGTTTTTT. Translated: CASSYDRGSTGELFF.

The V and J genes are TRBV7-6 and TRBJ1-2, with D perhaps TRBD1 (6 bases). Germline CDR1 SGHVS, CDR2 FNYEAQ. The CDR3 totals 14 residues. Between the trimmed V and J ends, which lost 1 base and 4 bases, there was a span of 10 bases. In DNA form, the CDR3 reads TGTGCCAGCAGCTTAGGGGGAGGGGGCTATGGCTACACCTTC. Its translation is CASSLGGGGYGYTF.

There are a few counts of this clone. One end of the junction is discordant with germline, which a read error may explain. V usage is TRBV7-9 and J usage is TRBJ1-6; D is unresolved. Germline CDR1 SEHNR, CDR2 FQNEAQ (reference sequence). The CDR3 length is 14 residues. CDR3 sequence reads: CSSSGPIEISPLHF. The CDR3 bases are TGTTCCAGCAGCGGGCCGATCGAGATTTCACCCCTCCACTTT.

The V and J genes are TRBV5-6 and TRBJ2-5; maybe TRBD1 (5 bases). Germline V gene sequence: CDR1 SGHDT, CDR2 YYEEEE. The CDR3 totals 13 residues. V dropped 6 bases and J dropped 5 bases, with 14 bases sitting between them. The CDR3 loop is CASTGQTGETQYF. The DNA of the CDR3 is TGTGCCAGCACAGGGCAAACCGGGGAGACCCAGTACTTC.

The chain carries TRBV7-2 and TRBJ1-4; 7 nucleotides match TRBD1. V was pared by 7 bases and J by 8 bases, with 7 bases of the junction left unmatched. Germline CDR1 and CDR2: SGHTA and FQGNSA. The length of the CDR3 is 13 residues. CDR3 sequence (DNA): TGTGCCAGCAAAGACAGGGCGGGGGAAAAACTGTTTTTT. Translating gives CASKDRAGEKLFF.

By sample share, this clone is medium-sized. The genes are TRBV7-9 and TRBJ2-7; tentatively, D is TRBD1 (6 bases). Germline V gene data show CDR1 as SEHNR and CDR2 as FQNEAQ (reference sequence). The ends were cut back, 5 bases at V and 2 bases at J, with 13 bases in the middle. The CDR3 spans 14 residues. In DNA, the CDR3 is TGTGCCAGCAGCCGAACCGGACAGACCTACGAGCAGTACTTC. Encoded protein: CASSRTGQTYEQYF.

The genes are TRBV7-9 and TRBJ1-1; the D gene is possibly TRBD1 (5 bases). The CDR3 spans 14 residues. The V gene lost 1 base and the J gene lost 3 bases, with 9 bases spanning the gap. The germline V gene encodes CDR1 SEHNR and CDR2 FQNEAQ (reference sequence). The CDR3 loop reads CASSLGGGDTEAFF. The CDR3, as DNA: TGTGCCAGCAGCTTAGGGGGGGGTGACACTGAAGCTTTCTTT.

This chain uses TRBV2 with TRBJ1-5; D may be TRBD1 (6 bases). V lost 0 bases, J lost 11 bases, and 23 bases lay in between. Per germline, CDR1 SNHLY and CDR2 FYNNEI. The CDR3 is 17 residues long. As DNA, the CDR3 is TGTGCCAGCAGTGAAGCGTCTCTAGGGGGGGCTTTTTTGTCCCAGCATTTT. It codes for CASSEASLGGAFLSQHF.

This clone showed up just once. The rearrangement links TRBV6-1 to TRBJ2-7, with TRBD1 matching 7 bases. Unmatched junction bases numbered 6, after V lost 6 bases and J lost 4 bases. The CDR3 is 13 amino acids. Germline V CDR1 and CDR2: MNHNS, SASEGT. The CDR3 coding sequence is TGTGCCAGCAGCGGACAGGCAGGTTACGAGCAGTACTTC. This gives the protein CASSGQAGYEQYF.

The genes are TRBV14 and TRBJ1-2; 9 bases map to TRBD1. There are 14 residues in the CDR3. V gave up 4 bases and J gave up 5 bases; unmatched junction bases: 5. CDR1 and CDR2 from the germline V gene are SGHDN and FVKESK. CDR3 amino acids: CASSRGGQGYGYTF. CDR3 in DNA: TGTGCCAGCAGCCGGGGTGGACAGGGGTATGGCTACACCTTC.

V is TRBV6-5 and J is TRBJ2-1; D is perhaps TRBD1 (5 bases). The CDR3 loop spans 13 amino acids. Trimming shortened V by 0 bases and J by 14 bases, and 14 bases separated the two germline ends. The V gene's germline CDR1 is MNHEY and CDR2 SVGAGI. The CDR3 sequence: CASSYSRAEGEFF. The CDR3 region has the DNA TGTGCCAGCAGTTACTCGAGAGCCGAAGGGGAGTTCTTC.

CDR3 nucleotide sequence: TGTGCCAGCAGCGTCCGGACAGACAATGAGCAGTTCTTC. Protein: CASSVRTDNEQFF. V and J are TRBV9 and TRBJ2-1, with D tentatively TRBD1 (6 bases). Germline CDR1 reads SGDLS; CDR2 reads YYNGEE. Deletions cut 2 bases from V and 5 bases from J, with 8 bases between. The CDR3 totals 13 residues.

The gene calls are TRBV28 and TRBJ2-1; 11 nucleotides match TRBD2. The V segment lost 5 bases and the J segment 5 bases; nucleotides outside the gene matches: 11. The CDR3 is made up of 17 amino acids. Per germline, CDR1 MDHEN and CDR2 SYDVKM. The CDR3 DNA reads TGTGCCAGCAGTGAAGCTAGCGGGAGGCCCCCTAACAATGAGCAGTTCTTC. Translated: CASSEASGRPPNNEQFF.

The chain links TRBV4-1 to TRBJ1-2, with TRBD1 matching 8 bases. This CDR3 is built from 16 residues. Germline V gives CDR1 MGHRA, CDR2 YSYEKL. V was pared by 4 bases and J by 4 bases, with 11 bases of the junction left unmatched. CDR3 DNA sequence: TGCGCCAGCAGCCGGTCGGACAGGGTCGACATCTATGGCTACACCTTC. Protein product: CASSRSDRVDIYGYTF.

The CDR3 protein is CASSPSIRETQYF. The CDR3 DNA reads as TGTGCCAGCAGCCCCTCTATCCGCGAGACCCAGTACTTC. The rearrangement joins TRBV4-2 to TRBJ2-5; no clear D gene. Per germline, CDR1 LGHNA and CDR2 YNFKEQ. CDR3 length equals 13 residues. V lost 4 bases, J lost 5 bases, and 11 bases lay in between.

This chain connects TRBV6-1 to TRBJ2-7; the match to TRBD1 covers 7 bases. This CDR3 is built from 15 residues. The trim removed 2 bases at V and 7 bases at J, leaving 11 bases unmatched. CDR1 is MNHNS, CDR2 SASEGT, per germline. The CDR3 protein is CASSEPEQGRKEQYF. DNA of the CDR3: TGTGCCAGCAGTGAACCGGAACAGGGGCGTAAAGAGCAGTACTTC.

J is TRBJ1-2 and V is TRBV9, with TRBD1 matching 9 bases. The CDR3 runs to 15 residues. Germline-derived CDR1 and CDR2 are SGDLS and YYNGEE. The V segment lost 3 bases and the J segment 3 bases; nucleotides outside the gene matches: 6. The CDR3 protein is CASSGQQGADYGYTF. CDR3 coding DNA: TGTGCCAGCAGCGGACAACAGGGGGCTGACTATGGCTACACCTTC.

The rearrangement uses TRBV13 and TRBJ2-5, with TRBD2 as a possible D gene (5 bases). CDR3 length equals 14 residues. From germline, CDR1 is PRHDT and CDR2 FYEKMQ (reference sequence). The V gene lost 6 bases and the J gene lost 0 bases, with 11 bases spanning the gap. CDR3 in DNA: TGTGCCAGCAGTCCCGGACTGCACCAAGAGACCCAGTACTTC. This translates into CASSPGLHQETQYF.

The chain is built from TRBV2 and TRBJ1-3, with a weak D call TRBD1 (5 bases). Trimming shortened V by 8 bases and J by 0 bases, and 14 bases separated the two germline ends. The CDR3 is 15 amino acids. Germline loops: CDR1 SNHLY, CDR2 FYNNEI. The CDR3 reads CASRIDRDSGNTIYF. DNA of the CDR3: TGTGCCAGCCGAATTGACAGAGACTCTGGAAACACCATATATTTT. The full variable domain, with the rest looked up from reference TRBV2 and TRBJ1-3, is EPEVTQTPSHQVTQMGQEVILRCVPISNHLYFYWYRQILGQKVEFLVSFYNNEISEKSEIFDDQFSVERPDGSNFTLKIRSTKLEDSAMYFCASRIDRDSGNTIYFGEGSWLTVV.

CDR3 coding DNA: TGTGCCAGCAGCCCGGAGGACAGGGGGCATTCCTACAATGAGCAGTTCTTC. It yields the protein CASSPEDRGHSYNEQFF. V usage is TRBV11-2 and J usage is TRBJ2-1, with TRBD1 matching 11 bases. The germline V gene has CDR1 SGHAT and CDR2 FQNNGV. V was pared by 5 bases and J by 1 base, with 7 bases of the junction left unmatched. The CDR3 spans 17 residues.

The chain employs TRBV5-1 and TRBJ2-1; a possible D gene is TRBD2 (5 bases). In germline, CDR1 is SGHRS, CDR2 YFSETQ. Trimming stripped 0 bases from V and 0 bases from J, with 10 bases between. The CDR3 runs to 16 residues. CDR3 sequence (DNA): TGCGCCAGCAGCTTGGGGATAGGGAGCTCCTACAATGAGCAGTTCTTC. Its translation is CASSLGIGSSYNEQFF.

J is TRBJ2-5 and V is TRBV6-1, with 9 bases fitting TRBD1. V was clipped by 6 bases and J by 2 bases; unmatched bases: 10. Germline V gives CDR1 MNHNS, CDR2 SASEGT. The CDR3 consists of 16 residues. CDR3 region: CASSEIPGQGQETQYF. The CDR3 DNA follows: TGTGCCAGCAGCGAAATACCGGGACAGGGACAAGAGACCCAGTACTTC.

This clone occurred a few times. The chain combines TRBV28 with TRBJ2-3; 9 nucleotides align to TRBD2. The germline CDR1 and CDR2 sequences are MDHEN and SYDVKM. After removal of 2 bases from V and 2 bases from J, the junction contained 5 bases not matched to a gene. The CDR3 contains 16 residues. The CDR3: CASSLTTSGSTDTQYF. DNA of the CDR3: TGTGCCAGCAGTTTAACGACTAGCGGTTCCACAGATACGCAGTATTTT.